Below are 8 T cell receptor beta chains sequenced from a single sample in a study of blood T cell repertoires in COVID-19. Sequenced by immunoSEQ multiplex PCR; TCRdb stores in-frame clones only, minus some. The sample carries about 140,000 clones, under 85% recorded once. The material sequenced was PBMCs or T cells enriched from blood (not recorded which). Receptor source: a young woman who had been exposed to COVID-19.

The CDR3 sequence: CAWSYTRDQPQHF. The CDR3 DNA sequence: TGTGCCTGGAGCTATACCAGGGATCAGCCCCAGCATTTT. The chain is built from TRBV30 and TRBJ1-5; tentatively, D is TRBD1 (5 bases). The CDR3 is 13 amino acids. With 3 bases removed from V and 5 bases from J, the gap between germline ends came to 11 bases. The germline V gene has CDR1 GTSNPN and CDR2 SVGIG (reference sequence).

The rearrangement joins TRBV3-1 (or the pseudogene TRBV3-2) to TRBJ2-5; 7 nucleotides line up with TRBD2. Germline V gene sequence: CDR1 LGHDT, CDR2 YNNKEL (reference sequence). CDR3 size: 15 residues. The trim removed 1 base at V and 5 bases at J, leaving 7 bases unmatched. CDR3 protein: CASSQVQREGETQYF. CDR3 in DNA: TGTGCCAGCAGCCAAGTCCAGCGGGAAGGGGAGACCCAGTACTTC.

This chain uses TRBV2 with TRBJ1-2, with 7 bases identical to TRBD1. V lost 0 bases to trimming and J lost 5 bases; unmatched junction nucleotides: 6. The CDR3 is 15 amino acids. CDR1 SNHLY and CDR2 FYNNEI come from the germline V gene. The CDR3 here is CASSEAKGARYGYTF. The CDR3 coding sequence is TGTGCCAGCAGTGAAGCCAAGGGGGCTAGGTATGGCTACACCTTC.

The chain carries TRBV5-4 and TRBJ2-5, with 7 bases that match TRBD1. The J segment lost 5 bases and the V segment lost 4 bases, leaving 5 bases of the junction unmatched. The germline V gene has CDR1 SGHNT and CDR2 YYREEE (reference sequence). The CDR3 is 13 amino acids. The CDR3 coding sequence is TGTGCCAGCAGCCTTGACAGGGTTGAGACCCAGTACTTC. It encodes CASSLDRVETQYF. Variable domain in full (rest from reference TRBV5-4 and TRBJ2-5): ETGVTQSPTHLIKTRGQQVTLRCSSQSGHNTVSWYQQALGQGPQFIFQYYREEENGRGNFPPRFSGLQFPNYSSELNVNALELDDSALYLCASSLDRVETQYFGPGTRLLVL.

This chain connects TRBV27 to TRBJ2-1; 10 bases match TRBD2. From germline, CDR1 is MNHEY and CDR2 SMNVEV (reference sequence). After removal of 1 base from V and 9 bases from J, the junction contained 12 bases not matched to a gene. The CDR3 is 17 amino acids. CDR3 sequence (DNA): TGTGCCAGCAGTTTATGGTCTAGCGGGAGACAGGAGGGTGAGCAGTTCTTC. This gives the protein CASSLWSSGRQEGEQFF.

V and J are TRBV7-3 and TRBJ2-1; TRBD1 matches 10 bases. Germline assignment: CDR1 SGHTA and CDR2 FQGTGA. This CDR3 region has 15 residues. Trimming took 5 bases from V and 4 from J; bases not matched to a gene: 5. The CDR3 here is CASSPGQGVYNEQFF. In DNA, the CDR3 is TGTGCCAGCAGCCCCGGACAGGGGGTTTACAATGAGCAGTTCTTC.

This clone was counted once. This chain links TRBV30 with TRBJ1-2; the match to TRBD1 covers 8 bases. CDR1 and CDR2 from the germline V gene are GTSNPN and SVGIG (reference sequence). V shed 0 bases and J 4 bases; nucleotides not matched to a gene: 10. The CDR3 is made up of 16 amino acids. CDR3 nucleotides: TGTGCCTGGAGTGTAACAGGGGGATCCATCGTCTATGGCTACACCTTC. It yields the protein CAWSVTGGSIVYGYTF.

DNA for the CDR3: TGCGCCAGCAGCGCGAACGGCGGAACCTTTTTTAGTGAGCAGTTCTTC. Its translation is CASSANGGTFFSEQFF. This chain links TRBV5-1 with TRBJ2-1; no clear D gene. Deletions cut 4 bases from V and 9 bases from J, with 23 bases between. The CDR3 is 16 residues long. The germline V gene encodes CDR1 SGHRS and CDR2 YFSETQ.